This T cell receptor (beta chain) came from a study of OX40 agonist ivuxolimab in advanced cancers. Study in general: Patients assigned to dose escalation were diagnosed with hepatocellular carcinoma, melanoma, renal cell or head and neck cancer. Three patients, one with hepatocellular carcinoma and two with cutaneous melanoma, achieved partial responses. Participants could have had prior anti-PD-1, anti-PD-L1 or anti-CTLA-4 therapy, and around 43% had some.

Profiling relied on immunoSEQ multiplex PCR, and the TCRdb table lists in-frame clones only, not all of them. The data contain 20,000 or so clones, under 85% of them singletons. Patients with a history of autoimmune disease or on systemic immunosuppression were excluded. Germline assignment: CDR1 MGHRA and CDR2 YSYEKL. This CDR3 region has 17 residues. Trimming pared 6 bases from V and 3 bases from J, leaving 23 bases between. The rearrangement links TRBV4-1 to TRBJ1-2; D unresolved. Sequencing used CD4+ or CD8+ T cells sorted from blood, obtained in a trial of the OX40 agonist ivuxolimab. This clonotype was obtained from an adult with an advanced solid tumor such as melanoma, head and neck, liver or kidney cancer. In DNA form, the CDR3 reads TGCGCCAGCAGTCTCCGAGAGCTCCTCAACCGGGACTATGGCTACACCTTC. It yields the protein CASSLRELLNRDYGYTF.